These T cell receptor beta chains were read from a single sample in a study of monozygotic twins with inflammatory bowel disease. TCRdb re-called the 5' RACE reads, yielding one record per CDR3 amino acid sequence without DNA. The sample includes 85,000 to 110,000 distinct CDR3 sequences. The sequenced material came from blood. These receptors all stem from a human donor with ulcerative colitis or Crohn's disease, or a healthy co-twin of an affected twin (not recorded which). The CDR3 runs from the conserved cysteine through the conserved F or W.

j_call: TRBJ2-7; v_call: TRBV6-2/TRBV6-3; cdr3_aa: CASSYTTAGEQYF
j_call: TRBJ2-1; v_call: TRBV7-8; cdr3_aa: CASSLGLAGGNPHNEQFF
j_call: TRBJ2-7; v_call: TRBV3-1; cdr3_aa: CASSQEGDRGAYEQYF
j_call: TRBJ1-3; v_call: TRBV7-9; cdr3_aa: CASGTVSGNTIYF
j_call: TRBJ2-3; v_call: TRBV19; cdr3_aa: CASSPHVEGPQYF
j_call: TRBJ1-3; v_call: TRBV12-3/TRBV12-4; cdr3_aa: CASSLGGRGNTIYF
j_call: TRBJ2-1; v_call: TRBV7-2; cdr3_aa: CASSWDRGYNEQFF
j_call: TRBJ2-1; v_call: TRBV12-3/TRBV12-4; cdr3_aa: CASSPTKGEQFF
j_call: TRBJ2-5; v_call: TRBV6-1; cdr3_aa: CASSAPGQGSETQYF
j_call: TRBJ2-7; v_call: TRBV7-9; cdr3_aa: CATRQGYEQYF
j_call: TRBJ2-5; v_call: TRBV7-7; cdr3_aa: CASSLEASRWETQYF
j_call: TRBJ2-1; v_call: TRBV20-1; cdr3_aa: CSGDLTGTSGGSSYNEQFF
j_call: TRBJ2-1; v_call: TRBV9; cdr3_aa: CASSVGGGTYNEQFF
j_call: TRBJ1-2; v_call: TRBV7-2; cdr3_aa: CASSLGATYGYTF
j_call: TRBJ2-1; v_call: TRBV7-3; cdr3_aa: CASSLTPPRRGRRNEQFF
j_call: TRBJ2-7; v_call: TRBV29-1; cdr3_aa: CSAGLAGDEQYF
j_call: TRBJ2-3; v_call: TRBV12-3/TRBV12-4; cdr3_aa: CASRGQVSTDTQYF
j_call: TRBJ2-3; v_call: TRBV20-1; cdr3_aa: CSARIREGGFTQYF
j_call: TRBJ2-1; v_call: TRBV11-2; cdr3_aa: CASSLTSGRALFF
j_call: TRBJ2-2; v_call: TRBV6-2/TRBV6-3; cdr3_aa: CASSYSRGTHGGWNTRELFF
j_call: TRBJ2-5; v_call: TRBV29-1; cdr3_aa: CSVRVATARETQYF
j_call: TRBJ1-1; v_call: TRBV28; cdr3_aa: CASSVTANTEAFF
j_call: TRBJ1-5; v_call: TRBV7-2; cdr3_aa: CASSPERGAQHF